The 24 T cell receptor beta chains given below trace back to one sample, sequenced in a study of radiotherapy plus CTLA-4 blockade in lung cancer. TCRdb's copy holds only in-frame clones and misses some; the assay was immunoSEQ multiplex PCR. Of just under 60,000 clones listed, 77% are singletons. The source was peripheral blood, collected from a patient treated with radiotherapy plus ipilimumab. Receptor source: a human donor with non-small cell lung cancer who had a partial response to radiotherapy plus ipilimumab.

This clone was seen a handful of times. The chain combines TRBV30 with TRBJ1-5, with 8 bases aligning to TRBD1. V was pared by 3 bases and J by 4 bases, with 5 bases of the junction left unmatched. The germline V gene has CDR1 GTSNPN and CDR2 SVGIG (reference sequence). The CDR3 totals 14 residues. DNA of the CDR3: TGTGCCTGGAGAGGGACAGGTGGGAATCAGCCCCAGCATTTT. This translates into CAWRGTGGNQPQHF.

This clone was seen more than once but under ten times. The V and J genes are TRBV27 and TRBJ2-5; D is uncertain. CDR1 is MNHEY, CDR2 SMNVEV, per germline (reference sequence). V gave up 2 bases and J gave up 2 bases, with 9 bases separating them. The CDR3 length is 14 residues. DNA of the CDR3: TGTGCCAGCAGTTTAATGGCAGTTCAAGAGACCCAGTACTTC. The encoded protein is CASSLMAVQETQYF.

The chain is built from TRBV2 and TRBJ2-5, with 10 bases aligning to TRBD2. The length of the CDR3 is 16 residues. CDR1 SNHLY and CDR2 FYNNEI come from the germline V gene. The ends lost 4 bases at V and 5 bases at J; junction bases unmatched: 10. The CDR3 DNA reads as TGTGCCAGCAGTGGGCTAGCGGGAGCCCCCAGGGAGACCCAGTACTTC. Protein sequence: CASSGLAGAPRETQYF.

This chain links TRBV6-5 with TRBJ1-2; D possibly corresponds to TRBD1 (5 bases). Germline lookup yields CDR1 MNHEY and CDR2 SVGAGI. V dropped 7 bases and J dropped 8 bases, with 23 bases sitting between them. The CDR3 consists of 15 residues. The CDR3, as DNA: TGTGCCAGCAAGGTCGGATGGGGACTACCACCCGGCTACACCTTC. Translating it yields CASKVGWGLPPGYTF.

The genes are TRBV7-2 and TRBJ1-5; D not resolved. From germline, CDR1 is SGHTA and CDR2 FQGNSA. Trimming left V 0 bases short and J 0 bases short, with 6 bases between. The CDR3 runs 15 residues. The CDR3 sequence: CASSLAADSNQPQHF. In DNA, the CDR3 is TGTGCCAGCAGCTTAGCGGCGGATAGCAATCAGCCCCAGCATTTT.

This sequence joins TRBV28 and TRBJ2-7, with 9 bases that match TRBD1. This CDR3 is 14 amino acids long. With V trimmed by 6 bases and J by 5 bases, 8 bases remained unmatched. Germline-derived CDR1 and CDR2 are MDHEN and SYDVKM. The CDR3 bases are TGTGCCAGCAGCCTCGGGACAGGGTCGGACGAGCAGTACTTC. This codes for CASSLGTGSDEQYF. The entire variable domain, with the rest obtained from reference TRBV28 and TRBJ2-7, is as follows: DVKVTQSSRYLVKRTGEKVFLECVQDMDHENMFWYRQDPGLGLRLIYFSYDVKMKEKGDIPEGYSVSREKKERFSLILESASTNQTSMYLCASSLGTGSDEQYFGPGTRLTVT.

The V gene is TRBV4-1, the J gene TRBJ2-1; D is perhaps TRBD2 (5 bases). Germline V gives CDR1 MGHRA, CDR2 YSYEKL. The CDR3 runs to 14 residues. V lost 1 base, J lost 8 bases, and 12 bases lay in between. The CDR3, as DNA: TGCGCCAGCAGCCAAGTGTCGGGGTACCATGAGCAGTTCTTC. Its protein product is CASSQVSGYHEQFF.

The gene calls are TRBV5-1 and TRBJ2-2, with D perhaps TRBD2 (6 bases). The V end was cut by 0 bases, the J end by 1 base, with 7 bases between. This CDR3 region has 15 residues. Per germline, CDR1 SGHRS and CDR2 YFSETQ. The CDR3 nucleotides read TGCGCCAGCAGCTTGGACGGGAGGAACACCGGGGAGCTGTTTTTT. Its translation: CASSLDGRNTGELFF.

The J gene is TRBJ2-1, the V gene TRBV7-9, with 8 bases that match TRBD1. After removal of 5 bases from V and 3 bases from J, the junction contained 3 bases not matched to a gene. The germline V gene encodes CDR1 SEHNR and CDR2 FQNEAQ (reference sequence). This CDR3 spans 14 amino acids. CDR3 sequence: CASSRQGIYNEQFF. The CDR3 coding sequence is TGTGCCAGCAGCCGACAGGGGATCTACAATGAGCAGTTCTTC.

J is TRBJ2-3 and V is TRBV5-6; 8 bases match TRBD1. This CDR3 has 15 amino acids. Per germline, CDR1 SGHDT and CDR2 YYEEEE. The trim removed 0 bases at V and 3 bases at J, leaving 3 bases unmatched. The CDR3 bases are TGTGCCAGCAGCTTGGGGACAGGGCTAACAGATACGCAGTATTTT. Protein product: CASSLGTGLTDTQYF.

The chain has TRBV5-1 and TRBJ1-2; D possibly corresponds to TRBD1 (6 bases). The CDR3 is made up of 13 amino acids. Per germline, CDR1 SGHRS and CDR2 YFSETQ. Deletions cut 4 bases from V and 5 bases from J, with 12 bases between. The CDR3 region is CASSGRGAYGYTF. The CDR3 DNA sequence: TGCGCCAGCAGCGGTCGGGGGGCGTATGGCTACACCTTC.

The chain joins TRBV7-2 to TRBJ2-5, with a possible D match to TRBD1 (6 bases). Germline V gene lookup returns CDR1 SGHTA and CDR2 FQGNSA. The CDR3 totals 15 residues. Between the trimmed V and J ends, which lost 1 base and 5 bases, there was a span of 14 bases. CDR3: CASSLVLQGGETQYF. CDR3 in DNA: TGTGCCAGCAGCTTAGTGTTACAGGGCGGGGAGACCCAGTACTTC.

This chain joins TRBV7-2 and TRBJ2-1, with 9 bases identical to TRBD2. V shed 3 bases, J shed 7 bases, and the junction held 1 base outside the gene matches. The CDR3 covers 13 residues. Germline V gene data show CDR1 as SGHTA and CDR2 as FQGNSA. The CDR3, as DNA: TGTGCCAGCAGCTTCCTAGCGGGGAATGAGCAGTTCTTC. Its protein product is CASSFLAGNEQFF.

The V gene is TRBV2, the J gene TRBJ2-5; 7 bases align to TRBD2. The CDR3 is 14 residues long. Germline-derived CDR1 and CDR2 are SNHLY and FYNNEI. The J segment lost 4 bases and the V segment lost 7 bases, leaving 9 bases of the junction unmatched. For the CDR3, the DNA is TGTGCCAGCAAGGGATACGGGGGGACAGAGACCCAGTACTTC. Amino acids: CASKGYGGTETQYF.

This chain links TRBV7-6 with TRBJ2-2; 10 nucleotides agree with TRBD2. CDR3 length equals 16 residues. The V gene's germline CDR1 is SGHVS and CDR2 FNYEAQ. The J segment lost 0 bases and the V segment lost 4 bases, leaving 2 bases of the junction unmatched. CDR3 residues: CASSSSGGANTGELFF. DNA for the CDR3: TGTGCCAGCAGCTCCAGCGGGGGGGCGAACACCGGGGAGCTGTTTTTT.

The rearrangement joins TRBV5-1 to TRBJ2-6; 8 bases map to TRBD1. Germline V CDR1 and CDR2: SGHRS, YFSETQ. CDR3 length: 19 residues. The V and J ends lost 0 bases and 0 bases, in that order; junction bases with no gene match: 8. The CDR3 DNA follows: TGCGCCAGCAGCTTGGTAGCCGGGACAGGCTACTCTGGGGCCAACGTCCTGACTTTC. Translating gives CASSLVAGTGYSGANVLTF.

This clone was observed once. The chain carries TRBV5-1 and TRBJ2-2, with D possibly TRBD2 on 5 matching bases. The V and J ends lost 0 bases and 0 bases respectively, with 9 bases between them. The CDR3 runs 16 residues. Germline loops: CDR1 SGHRS, CDR2 YFSETQ. CDR3: CASSLGLASNTGELFF. The CDR3 nucleotides read TGCGCCAGCAGCTTGGGGCTAGCCTCGAACACCGGGGAGCTGTTTTTT.

The rearrangement joins TRBV11-2 to TRBJ1-4; 8 bases fit TRBD1. In germline, CDR1 is SGHAT, CDR2 FQNNGV. The CDR3 length is 17 residues. The junction had 16 bases not matched to a gene; V was cut back by 5 bases and J by 8 bases. The chain's CDR3 is CASSPEWMTGAREKLFF. CDR3 sequence (DNA): TGTGCCAGCAGCCCAGAATGGATGACAGGGGCTAGGGAAAAACTGTTTTTT.

This clone was recorded once. V and J are TRBV5-5 and TRBJ1-5; 10 nucleotides match TRBD1. Germline-derived CDR1 and CDR2 are SGHKS and YYEKEE (reference sequence). The CDR3 has 16 residues. J lost 4 bases, V lost 4 bases, and 8 bases had no gene match. The CDR3 sequence: CASSAGQGIGNQPQHF. The DNA of the CDR3 is TGTGCCAGCAGCGCGGGACAGGGGATCGGTAATCAGCCCCAGCATTTT.

With regard to this clone: One junction end disagrees with the germline gene, perhaps due to a read error. This sequence joins TRBV7-9 and TRBJ1-4, with D uncertain. Germline CDR1 reads SEHNR; CDR2 reads FQNEAQ (reference sequence). This CDR3 region has 17 residues. CDR3 region: CASSLGWGGPTKEKLFF. The DNA for the CDR3 is TGTGCCAGCAGCTTAGGGTGGGGAGGGCCTACTAAGGAAAAACTGTTTTTT.

The V gene is TRBV7-2, the J gene TRBJ1-5; the D gene is possibly TRBD1 (5 bases). The CDR3 extends over 13 amino acids. Between the trimmed V and J ends, which lost 2 bases and 7 bases, there was a span of 9 bases. CDR1 and CDR2 (germline): SGHTA, FQGNSA. The CDR3 nucleotides are TGTGCCAGCAGCTTACAGGGAGGCCAGCCCCAGCATTTT. This codes for CASSLQGGQPQHF.

The chain is built from TRBV2 and TRBJ1-1; D is possibly TRBD1 (6 bases). CDR1 is SNHLY, CDR2 FYNNEI, per germline. The ends were cut back, 6 bases at V and 1 base at J, with 15 bases in the middle. The CDR3 length is 15 residues. The CDR3 loop is CASSVPGHKNTEAFF. As DNA, the CDR3 is TGTGCCAGCAGCGTACCGGGACACAAGAACACTGAAGCTTTCTTT.

The rearrangement joins TRBV11-2 to TRBJ2-1, with 13 bases that match TRBD2. This CDR3 has 15 residues. Germline V gene data show CDR1 as SGHAT and CDR2 as FQNNGV. V was pared by 6 bases and J by 6 bases, with 5 bases of the junction left unmatched. CDR3 sequence reads: CASRSLAGGRNEQFF. The CDR3 DNA follows: TGTGCCAGCAGATCACTAGCGGGGGGGCGCAATGAGCAGTTCTTC.

This chain links TRBV29-1 with TRBJ2-3; possibly TRBD1 for D (6 bases). CDR1 and CDR2 (germline): SQVTM, ANQGSEA. V lost 6 bases to trimming and J lost 1 base, with 14 bases between them. The CDR3 consists of 14 residues. CDR3 amino acids: CSVKLQGGTDTQYF. CDR3 DNA sequence: TGCAGCGTCAAATTACAGGGCGGCACAGATACGCAGTATTTT.